Listed below are T cell receptor beta chains from one sample, sequenced in a study of cytomegalovirus exposure and HLA in healthy donors. The repertoire was sequenced with immunoSEQ multiplex PCR; TCRdb's copy has only in-frame clones and lacks some. The sample yields approximately 190,000 clones, around three quarters seen once. The sample comprised PBMCs. Every receptor here comes from a woman between 25 and 40 years old in good health and CMV-seronegative. Each CDR3 is given with its conserved first and last residue. The order of the fields is D gene, clone size, J gene, V gene, CDR3 DNA, CDR3 protein. D genes are given only for firm matches. Only some rows state a clone size, as once, few, many or a class for expanded clones.

-	-	TRBJ1-2	TRBV5-5	TGTGCCAGCAGCTCCCGGACAGCCTATGGCTACACCTTC	CASSSRTAYGYTF
-	-	TRBJ2-7	TRBV5-1	TGCGCCAGCAGCTTCCCGGACGGGGTCTACGAGCAGTACTTC	CASSFPDGVYEQYF
TRBD1	few	TRBJ2-7	TRBV4-1	TGCGCCAGCAGCCAAGAACACAGGGGGCACGAGCAGTACTTC	CASSQEHRGHEQYF
TRBD2	-	TRBJ2-3	TRBV9	TGTGCCAGCAGCGTGGCTAGCGGGGGGGTCACAGATACGCAGTATTTT	CASSVASGGVTDTQYF
-	few	TRBJ1-1	TRBV9	TGTGCCAGCAGCCAGGCAGGGGTTACTGAAGCTTTCTTT	CASSQAGVTEAFF
-	-	TRBJ2-1	TRBV5-6	TGTGCCAGCAGCCTACTTCAGACCTCCACTATCCTCAATGAGCAGTTCTTC	CASSLLQTSTILNEQFF
-	-	TRBJ1-2	TRBV5-1	TGCGCCAGCAGCTTCAGGGAATCGGGGGTCTATGGCTACACCTTC	CASSFRESGVYGYTF
TRBD2	-	TRBJ2-2	TRBV7-2	TGTGCCAGCAGCTTAGTGTCCGGGACTAGCGGAAGGTCCGGGGAGCTGTTTTTT	CASSLVSGTSGRSGELFF
TRBD2	-	TRBJ2-1	TRBV7-2	TGTGCCAGCAGCTTCCAGAGGACTAGAGGATTCTATGAGCAGTTCTTC	CASSFQRTRGFYEQFF
-	many	TRBJ2-7	TRBV28	TGTGCCAGCAGTTCCCCTCATCTTCGACTTGACTTACCTCCCTACGAGCAGTACTTC	CASSSPHLRLDLPPYEQYF
-	-	TRBJ2-7	TRBV7-9	TGTGCCAGCAGCTTGACCGGGACTCCTTCCTACGAGCAGTACTTC	CASSLTGTPSYEQYF
TRBD1	-	TRBJ1-2	TRBV4-3	TGCGCCAGCAGCCAAGATCAGTGGCAGGGGGCGTACTATGGCTACACCTTC	CASSQDQWQGAYYGYTF
TRBD1	few	TRBJ1-1	TRBV19	TGTGCCAGTAGTAAACTACAGGGGGTTGCTTTCTTT	CASSKLQGVAFF
TRBD1	once	TRBJ1-1	TRBV4-2	TGTGCCAGCAGCCAACCACAGGGGCCGGGGACTGAAGCTTTCTTT	CASSQPQGPGTEAFF
-	-	TRBJ2-1	TRBV25-1	TGTGCCAGCAGTGGGAGGGGAGCAGAAATAGACAATGAGCAGTTCTTC	CASSGRGAEIDNEQFF
-	once	TRBJ2-6	TRBV5-5	TGTGCCAGCAGCTTAGACGGTCTAGTTGTGGCCAACGTCCTGACTTTC	CASSLDGLVVANVLTF
TRBD1	few	TRBJ2-7	TRBV4-1	TGCGCCAGCAGCCACCGCGGACAGGGTCCCTACGAGCAGTACTTC	CASSHRGQGPYEQYF
-	-	TRBJ2-3	TRBV30	TGTGCCTGGAGGGCGGGACTCGTGGATACGCAGTATTTT	CAWRAGLVDTQYF